This passage covers 31 T cell receptor beta chains from one sample sequenced in a study. From the 5' RACE reads, TCRdb called clonotypes with MiXCR, one entry per CDR3 protein. Among about 42,000 distinct CDR3 sequences listed, about 29% were seen once. The specimen was tumor-infiltrating memory CD4+ T cells sorted from the breast tumor. Stated subset: memory CD4+ T cells, CD4+CD45RO+CD25-. The receptors come from a female donor with breast cancer.

This clonotype was seen repeatedly, ten times or more. V usage is TRBV5-1 and J usage is TRBJ1-4; D is ambiguous. The CDR3 length is 15 residues. Germline loops: CDR1 SGHRS, CDR2 YFSETQ. Trimming removed 5 bases at V and 0 bases at J, with 11 bases between. The CDR3 loop is CASRPMEPTNEKLFF. CDR3 nucleotides: TGCGCCAGCAGACCGATGGAACCAACTAATGAAAAACTGTTTTTT.

The chain combines TRBV29-1 with TRBJ2-7, with a tentative D call TRBD1 (6 bases). CDR1 is SQVTM and CDR2 is ANQGSEA in the germline V gene. Trimming left V 4 bases short and J 2 bases short, with 12 bases between. The CDR3 is 13 residues long. The CDR3 reads CSVGDILAYEQYF. The CDR3 DNA is TGCAGCGTTGGGGACATCTTGGCCTACGAGCAGTACTTC.

CDR3 residues: CAWGGSANTGELFF. The DNA for the CDR3 is TGTGCCTGGGGGGGAAGCGCGAACACCGGGGAGCTGTTTTTT. This sequence joins TRBV7-2 and TRBJ2-2; 7 bases line up with TRBD2. The CDR3 consists of 14 residues. CDR1 is SGHTA, CDR2 FQGNSA, per germline. V shed 11 bases, J shed 0 bases, and the junction held 6 bases outside the gene matches.

This clonotype was picked up many times. The CDR3 bases are TGTGCCAGCAGTGAACTGGGATCCCAAAACATTCAGTACTTC. This codes for CASSELGSQNIQYF. This rearrangement joins TRBV6-1 to TRBJ2-4; D remains ambiguous. Trimming cost V 2 bases and J 5 bases, with 10 bases left between them. From germline, CDR1 is MNHNS and CDR2 SASEGT. The CDR3 spans 14 residues.

This chain connects TRBV9 to TRBJ2-3; D is ambiguous. Trimming removed 0 bases from V and 4 bases from J, with 6 bases in between. The CDR3 consists of 13 residues. Germline V CDR1 and CDR2: SGDLS, YYNGEE. The CDR3, as DNA: TGTGCCAGCAGCGTAGCCCCCGCAGATACGCAGTATTTT. Encoded protein: CASSVAPADTQYF.

The chain carries TRBV11-2 and TRBJ2-1; 7 nucleotides match TRBD2. The CDR3 runs 14 residues. Looked up from germline, CDR1 is SGHAT and CDR2 is FQNNGV. J was trimmed by 8 bases and V by 5 bases; bases with no gene match: 9. CDR3 sequence: CASSLSPAGYEQFF. CDR3 DNA: TGTGCCAGCAGCCTAAGCCCAGCGGGGTATGAGCAGTTCTTC. Combining the CDR3 with reference TRBV11-2 and TRBJ2-1 gives the whole variable domain EAGVAQSPRYKIIEKRQSVAFWCNPISGHATLYWYQQILGQGPKLLIQFQNNGVVDDSQLPKDRFSAERLKGVDSTLKIQPAKLEDSAVYLCASSLSPAGYEQFFGPGTRLTVL.

J is TRBJ2-3 and V is TRBV29-1; 11 bases agree with TRBD2. Looked up from germline, CDR1 is SQVTM and CDR2 is ANQGSEA. The length of the CDR3 is 15 residues. Trimming took 4 bases from V and 8 from J; bases not matched to a gene: 11. The CDR3 region has the DNA TGCAGCGTTGCCGCGACTAGCGGGGCGTCAGTTACGCAGTATTTT. It specifies CSVAATSGASVTQYF.

The chain combines TRBV5-1 with TRBJ2-5, with 9 bases that match TRBD1. V shed 4 bases and J 5 bases; nucleotides not matched to a gene: 6. Germline loops: CDR1 SGHRS, CDR2 YFSETQ. The CDR3 has 14 amino acids. For the CDR3, the DNA is TGCGCCAGCAGCCTTGCGGGGACAGGGGAGACCCAGTACTTC. This codes for CASSLAGTGETQYF.

In regard to this clonotype: The junction differs from germline at one of its ends, possibly a read error. The CDR3 DNA reads as TGCAGTGCTGGAGATCCTGGCAATGAGCAGTTCTTC. Translating it yields CSAGDPGNEQFF. This rearrangement joins TRBV20-1 to TRBJ2-1; D ambiguous. There are 12 residues in the CDR3. Germline assignment: CDR1 DFQATT and CDR2 SNEGSKA (reference sequence).

V and J are TRBV7-3 and TRBJ2-1; D might be TRBD1 or TRBD2, each matching 5 bases. The germline CDR1 and CDR2 sequences are SGHTA and FQGTGA. Between the trimmed V and J ends, which lost 5 bases and 2 bases, there was a span of 13 bases. The CDR3 has 15 amino acids. The CDR3 sequence is CASSLSEGPYNEQFF. The CDR3 nucleotides are TGTGCCAGCAGCCTCTCAGAGGGGCCCTACAATGAGCAGTTCTTC.

This clonotype occurred a few times. The chain has TRBV5-1 and TRBJ2-3, with no clear D. Trimming took off 6 bases at V and 3 bases at J, with 11 bases between the two ends. Germline values: CDR1 SGHRS, CDR2 YFSETQ. The CDR3 length is 13 residues. The CDR3 loop is CASTTATTDTQYF. The CDR3 DNA is TGCGCCAGCACCACTGCCACTACAGATACGCAGTATTTT.

This clonotype was found a few times. The rearrangement links TRBV4-2 to TRBJ1-6; 10 bases match TRBD1. V trimming: 3 bases; J trimming: 8 bases; junction bases outside the gene matches: 4. Germline-derived CDR1 and CDR2 are LGHNA and YNFKEQ. The CDR3 runs 15 residues. The CDR3 here is CASSQGGQGYSPLHF. In DNA form, the CDR3 reads TGTGCCAGCAGCCAGGGGGGACAGGGGTATTCACCCCTCCACTTT.

As DNA, the CDR3 is TGTGCCAGCTCACACAGCTTACTCCCGACAGGGGGATCCTCTGGAAACACCATATATTTT. This encodes CASSHSLLPTGGSSGNTIYF. J is TRBJ1-3 and V is TRBV18; TRBD1 agrees at 9 bases. CDR3 length equals 20 residues. The V gene end was trimmed by 4 bases and the J gene end by 0 bases; junction bases not matched to a gene: 16. The V gene's germline CDR1 is KGHSH and CDR2 LQKENI.

This rearrangement joins TRBV7-2 to TRBJ1-1; D remains ambiguous. Trimming left V 0 bases short and J 7 bases short, with 15 bases between. The CDR3 length is 15 residues. The germline CDR1 and CDR2 sequences are SGHTA and FQGNSA. CDR3 sequence: CASSLASTARDEAFF. In DNA form, the CDR3 reads TGTGCCAGCAGCTTAGCTTCTACAGCTAGAGATGAAGCTTTCTTT.

CDR3 sequence (DNA): TGTGCCAGCAGTTCCCACACCTACAATGAGCAGTTCTTC. Residues: CASSSHTYNEQFF. The rearrangement links TRBV28 to TRBJ2-1; D uncertain. V was clipped by 4 bases and J by 2 bases, with 6 bases between them. Germline V CDR1 and CDR2: MDHEN, SYDVKM. The CDR3 extends over 13 amino acids.

J is TRBJ2-7 and V is TRBV2, with 7 nucleotides matching TRBD2. The CDR3 has 13 residues. V lost 8 bases and J lost 2; bases outside the gene matches: 6. CDR1 SNHLY and CDR2 FYNNEI come from the germline V gene. The CDR3 spells CASGRVRPYEQYF. The CDR3 region has the DNA TGTGCCAGCGGGAGGGTCCGGCCCTACGAGCAGTACTTC.

This clonotype was observed at least ten times. This sequence joins TRBV27 and TRBJ2-3; 7 bases fit TRBD1. The V gene's germline CDR1 is MNHEY and CDR2 SMNVEV (reference sequence). V shed 5 bases, J shed 4 bases, and the junction held 12 bases outside the gene matches. The CDR3 totals 16 residues. CDR3 DNA: TGTGCCAGCAGTGGGCCGGGACAGATGATAGCAGATACGCAGTATTTT. Translation: CASSGPGQMIADTQYF.

The CDR3 protein is CSARVETQYF. The CDR3 nucleotides are TGCAGTGCTAGGGTGGAGACCCAGTACTTC. The V gene is TRBV20-1, the J gene TRBJ2-5; D not resolved. The CDR3 sequence is 10 residues long. Germline CDR1 is DFQATT and CDR2 is SNEGSKA (reference sequence). Trimming pared 3 bases from V and 5 bases from J, leaving 4 bases between.

The chain employs TRBV5-1 and TRBJ2-3, with a possible D match to TRBD2 (5 bases). Trimming stripped 4 bases from V and 1 base from J, with 10 bases between. In germline, CDR1 is SGHRS, CDR2 YFSETQ. CDR3 size: 14 residues. The CDR3 sequence: CASSPPGGTDTQYF. The DNA for the CDR3 is TGCGCCAGCAGCCCACCCGGGGGCACAGATACGCAGTATTTT.

The J gene is TRBJ2-1, the V gene TRBV2, with 10 bases lining up with TRBD2. V dropped 6 bases and J dropped 9; count of bases not matched to a gene: 14. CDR3 size: 16 residues. The V gene's germline CDR1 is SNHLY and CDR2 FYNNEI. The CDR3 loop is CASRKGLAERRSEQFF. In DNA, the CDR3 is TGTGCCAGCAGGAAAGGACTAGCGGAGAGGCGGAGTGAGCAGTTCTTC.

This chain joins TRBV30 and TRBJ2-2, with D maybe TRBD2 (6 bases). V dropped 3 bases and J dropped 1 base, with 12 bases sitting between them. CDR1 is GTSNPN and CDR2 is SVGIG in the germline V gene (reference sequence). This CDR3 is 15 amino acids long. Written as DNA, the CDR3 is TGTGCCTGGAGCTTTCCGGGACTGAACACCGGGGAGCTGTTTTTT. Protein: CAWSFPGLNTGELFF.

This clonotype was found many times. J is TRBJ2-1 and V is TRBV24-1; 9 bases match TRBD1. V lost 5 bases to trimming and J lost 13 bases; unmatched junction nucleotides: 2. The germline gives CDR1 KGHDR, CDR2 SFDVKD. This CDR3 region has 11 residues. DNA of the CDR3: TGTGCCACCAGTGGACAGGGGGACCAGTTCTTC. This sequence encodes CATSGQGDQFF.

This clonotype was observed a handful of times. The chain carries TRBV5-1 and TRBJ1-3; D is undetermined. The CDR3 length is 14 residues. Looked up from germline, CDR1 is SGHRS and CDR2 is YFSETQ. V lost 4 bases, J lost 4 bases, and 12 bases lay in between. CDR3 residues: CASSLGTWGNTIYF. CDR3 DNA sequence: TGCGCCAGCAGCCTGGGAACGTGGGGAAACACCATATATTTT.

CDR3 sequence (DNA): TGCGCCAGCAGTCGCGGCGGACTAGCGGGCTACGAGCAGTACTTC. The encoded protein is CASSRGGLAGYEQYF. The V gene is TRBV4-1, the J gene TRBJ2-7, with 11 bases identical to TRBD2. After removal of 6 bases from V and 3 bases from J, the junction contained 7 bases not matched to a gene. CDR1 and CDR2 (germline): MGHRA, YSYEKL. The length of the CDR3 is 15 residues.

V gene TRBV19 combines with J gene TRBJ1-2; D might be TRBD1 (5 bases). This CDR3 contains 13 residues. Germline V gene sequence: CDR1 LNHDA, CDR2 SQIVND (reference sequence). The ends were cut back, 7 bases at V and 6 bases at J, with 15 bases in the middle. The DNA of the CDR3 is TGTGCCAGTAAGGCGAGAGGGGCAAATGGCTACACCTTC. This codes for CASKARGANGYTF.

The V call is TRBV21-1, the J call TRBJ1-5. TRBV21-1 counts as a pseudogene. There are 15 residues in the CDR3. This CDR3 is CAGTQGCQPGQPQHF. The DNA for the CDR3 is TGTGCCGGCACCCAAGGCTGCCAGCCTGGGCAGCCCCAGCATTTT.

This clonotype was counted between two and nine times. The rearrangement joins TRBV18 to TRBJ1-4, with D possibly matching TRBD1 (5 bases). This CDR3 is built from 14 residues. CDR1 KGHSH and CDR2 LQKENI come from the germline V gene. Deletions cut 3 bases from V and 7 bases from J, with 12 bases between. CDR3 nucleotides: TGTGCCAGCTCACCTCGTGACAGTACTGAAAAACTGTTTTTT. Translated: CASSPRDSTEKLFF.

This clonotype showed up just a few times. V and J are TRBV7-3 and TRBJ2-6; 10 bases line up with TRBD1. This CDR3 has 18 amino acids. V dropped 2 bases and J dropped 0; count of bases not matched to a gene: 4. Looked up from germline, CDR1 is SGHTA and CDR2 is FQGTGA. The CDR3 DNA reads TGTGCCAGCAGCTTATGGACAGGGGGTCCCTCTGGGGCCAACGTCCTGACTTTC. It codes for CASSLWTGGPSGANVLTF. Looking up the rest from reference TRBV7-3 and TRBJ2-6 gives the full variable domain: GAGVSQTPSNKVTEKGKYVELRCDPISGHTALYWYRQSLGQGPEFLIYFQGTGAADDSGLPNDRFFAVRPEGSVSTLKIQRTERGDSAVYLCASSLWTGGPSGANVLTFGAGSRLTVL.

The chain is built from TRBV7-9 and TRBJ2-5; tentatively, D is TRBD2 (5 bases). Trimming cost V 1 base and J 2 bases, with 8 bases left between them. Germline lookup yields CDR1 SEHNR and CDR2 FQNEAQ (reference sequence). The CDR3 has 14 amino acids. Here the CDR3 reads CASSLGRMQETQYF. The DNA of the CDR3 is TGTGCCAGCAGCTTAGGGAGGATGCAAGAGACCCAGTACTTC.

Turning to this clonotype: A read error may be the cause here, since a much bigger clone is one base away. The chain is built from TRBV5-1 and TRBJ2-6; the D gene could be TRBD1 or TRBD2 (5 bases each). The length of the CDR3 is 15 residues. CDR1 is SGHRS and CDR2 is YFSETQ in the germline V gene. This CDR3 reads CGSSPPGPGANVLTF. Here the CDR3 DNA reads TGCGGCAGCAGCCCTCCGGGACCTGGGGCCAACGTCCTGACTTTC.

As concerns this clonotype: One junction end does not reproduce the germline sequence, and a read error may be involved. The rearrangement uses TRBV27 and TRBJ2-7; D perhaps matches TRBD2 (5 bases). The CDR3 has 14 residues. The germline V gene encodes CDR1 MNHEY and CDR2 SMNVEV (reference sequence). The CDR3 sequence is CAGSPRASSYEQYF. As DNA, the CDR3 is TGTGCCGGCAGTCCGAGGGCAAGCTCCTACGAGCAGTACTTC.